This T cell receptor (beta chain) is from a study of blood T cells in healthy people across ages. General observations from the study: A strong correlation between TCR beta diversity and naive T cell percentage was seen. Roughly linear declines in TCR beta diversity per million T cells occurred with age.

On this clonotype: What it binds is unknown.

The second PCR ran roughly 7 to 11 cycles with a sample-barcoded 5' primer and J-beta primers. A single record per CDR3 protein comes from TCRdb applying MiXCR to the 5' RACE reads. Here the sample spans about 800,000 distinct CDR3 sequences, around 25% being singletons. Germline lookup yields CDR1 SGHRS and CDR2 YFSETQ. There are 16 residues in the CDR3. V lost 0 bases to trimming and J lost 1 base; unmatched junction nucleotides: 5. These sequences were also reported in another study, on T cells of mothers and their children. That paper notes: The donor cohort consisted of a few healthy Caucasian mothers and their six children. With unrelated pairs as the comparison, related mother-child pairs had a slightly higher overlap that was not significant.

This clonotype originated in a boy between 10 and 17 years old in good health. The chain uses TRBV5-1 and TRBJ2-5, with TRBD2 identical over 8 bases. The sequenced sample consisted of blood. CDR3 in amino acids: CASSLGVAGPQETQYF. CDR3 coding DNA: TGCGCCAGCAGCTTGGGTGTAGCGGGACCCCAAGAGACCCAGTACTTC.